The next 28 T cell receptor beta chains were all read from a single sample in a study of human T cells and chemical hapten exposure. TCRdb used MiXCR to reprocess the RACE reads, holding one entry per CDR3 protein. The profile shows approximately 320,000 distinct CDR3 sequences, around 5% of them singletons. Time point defined: pre-sensitization, week 0. Treatment specified: therapeutic diphenylcyclopropenone sensitization with weekly scalp DPC. This specimen consisted of whole blood, obtained in connection with sensitization to the hapten diphenylcyclopropenone (DPC). Every receptor here comes from a woman aged 18-29 years with alopecia areata. Some clones in this sample may be carry-over from other donors' samples.

This chain connects TRBV7-2 to TRBJ1-6, with D perhaps matching TRBD1 (6 bases). V was trimmed by 5 bases and J by 0 bases, leaving 14 bases between them. Germline V gene data show CDR1 as SGHTA and CDR2 as FQGNSA. The CDR3 contains 17 residues. CDR3 in amino acids: CASSLNDRHSYNSPLHF. The CDR3 nucleotides are TGTGCCAGCAGCCTGAATGACAGGCACTCCTATAATTCACCCCTCCACTTT. The full variable domain, with the rest looked up from reference TRBV7-2 and TRBJ1-6, is GAGVSQSPSNKVTEKGKDVELRCDPISGHTALYWYRQSLGQGLEFLIYFQGNSAPDKSGLPSDRFSAERTGGSVSTLTIQRTQQEDSAVYLCASSLNDRHSYNSPLHFGNGTRLTVT.

The chain has TRBV24-1 and TRBJ1-5; 8 bases map to TRBD1. The V segment lost 6 bases and the J segment 6 bases; nucleotides outside the gene matches: 3. The CDR3 sequence is 13 residues long. Germline V CDR1 and CDR2: KGHDR, SFDVKD. The CDR3 DNA reads TGTGCCACCAGTAACAGGGGGGGTCAGCCCCAGCATTTT. Its translation is CATSNRGGQPQHF.

This rearrangement joins TRBV12-3 or TRBV12-4 to TRBJ1-2, with a weak D call TRBD1 (5 bases). V was cut by 2 bases and J by 5 bases, with 15 bases left in between. The CDR3 is 15 amino acids. CDR3 in DNA: TGTGCCAGCAGTTTAAAAAACAGGCCGATGTATGGCTACACCTTC. The encoded protein is CASSLKNRPMYGYTF.

This clonotype was seen many times. CDR3 bases: TGTGCCAGCAGTGAAAGACACGATAACTATAATTCACCCCTCCACTTT. This gives the protein CASSERHDNYNSPLHF. The chain employs TRBV25-1 and TRBJ1-6; D is unresolved. Between the trimmed V and J ends, which lost 2 bases and 3 bases, there was a span of 11 bases. The CDR3 spans 16 residues. Germline V gene data show CDR1 as MGHDK and CDR2 as SYGVNS.

This clonotype appeared a few times. The J gene is TRBJ1-4, the V gene TRBV12-3 or TRBV12-4, with TRBD1 matching over 12 bases. The trim removed 5 bases at V and 7 bases at J, leaving 11 bases unmatched. The CDR3 covers 17 residues. This CDR3 is CASSLRDRGQLGEKLFF. CDR3 nucleotides: TGTGCCAGCAGTCTCCGGGACAGGGGGCAGTTAGGTGAAAAACTGTTTTTT.

This clonotype was found a few times. This rearrangement joins TRBV28 to TRBJ1-1; D perhaps matches TRBD1 (5 bases). The CDR3 totals 12 residues. V was trimmed by 6 bases and J by 11 bases, leaving 16 bases between them. Germline-derived CDR1 and CDR2 are MDHEN and SYDVKM. CDR3 nucleotides: TGTGCCAGCAGCTCAGGGTCCAGTCTTGCTTTCTTT. This gives the protein CASSSGSSLAFF.

This clonotype occurred many times. The chain carries TRBV12-3 or TRBV12-4 and TRBJ2-2; 8 nucleotides align to TRBD1. V shed 6 bases and J 3 bases; nucleotides not matched to a gene: 6. The CDR3 sequence is 15 residues long. CDR3 nucleotides: TGTGCCAGCAGCTTATCAGGGGGCGACACCGGGGAGCTGTTTTTT. Encoded protein: CASSLSGGDTGELFF.

The sample holds a few counts of this clonotype. This chain joins TRBV7-8 and TRBJ2-5; TRBD2 aligns across 12 bases. The CDR3 sequence is 16 residues long. The V segment lost 3 bases and the J segment 5 bases; nucleotides outside the gene matches: 7. The germline V gene encodes CDR1 SGHVS and CDR2 FQNEAQ. The CDR3 spells CASSLGWGTSGETQYF. DNA for the CDR3: TGTGCCAGCAGCTTGGGCTGGGGGACTAGCGGGGAGACCCAGTACTTC.

The chain recombines TRBV4-2 with TRBJ1-6; no definite D call. Trimming pared 6 bases from V and 0 bases from J, leaving 12 bases between. The CDR3 covers 16 residues. CDR1 is LGHNA, CDR2 YNFKEQ, per germline. CDR3 coding DNA: TGTGCCAGCAGGGACGAAGGACTCTCCTATAATTCACCCCTCCACTTT. Translated: CASRDEGLSYNSPLHF.

This clonotype has at least ten counts. The chain links TRBV2 to TRBJ2-7; either TRBD1 or TRBD2 may supply D (5 bases each). The CDR3 is 14 amino acids. V shed 4 bases and J shed 6 bases, with 16 bases lying between them. CDR1 and CDR2 from the germline V gene are SNHLY and FYNNEI. This CDR3 is CASSVRGALGEQYF. In DNA, the CDR3 is TGTGCCAGCAGTGTTCGAGGGGCACTAGGCGAGCAGTACTTC.

Only a few counts were recorded for this clonotype. The CDR3 region is CASSLDRQGLLYNYGYTF. CDR3 in DNA: TGTGCCAGCAGTTTAGATCGGCAGGGTCTACTTTACAATTATGGCTACACCTTC. This sequence joins TRBV12-3 or TRBV12-4 and TRBJ1-2; D might be TRBD1 (5 bases). Trimming took off 1 base at V and 5 bases at J, with 23 bases between the two ends. The CDR3 totals 18 residues.

This clonotype has only a few counts. This sequence joins TRBV21-1 and TRBJ2-7; the DNA was not used to check the table's D call, TRBD1. TRBV21-1 is reported as a pseudogene. The CDR3 totals 15 residues. This CDR3 is CASRRRTGGSNEQYF. The CDR3 bases are TGTGCCAGCCGACGCAGGACAGGGGGCTCAAACGAGCAGTACTTC.

The genes are TRBV2 and TRBJ2-2; D ambiguous. V was shortened by 2 bases and J by 4 bases, with 11 bases between the two germline ends. Per germline, CDR1 SNHLY and CDR2 FYNNEI. The CDR3 totals 15 residues. DNA of the CDR3: TGTGCCAGCAGTGAACGGGCCGGGCTCACCGGGGAGCTGTTTTTT. Translating it yields CASSERAGLTGELFF.

In its sample, this clonotype was seen a few times. This chain links TRBV29-1 with TRBJ1-1; 12 positions agree with TRBD1. The V gene end was trimmed by 7 bases and the J gene end by 4 bases; junction bases not matched to a gene: 7. CDR1 and CDR2 from the germline V gene are SQVTM and ANQGSEA. CDR3 size: 14 residues. CDR3 sequence: CSDRDRGRSTEAFF. CDR3 in DNA: TGCAGCGACCGGGACAGGGGGCGCAGCACTGAAGCTTTCTTT. Filled out from reference TRBV29-1 and TRBJ1-1, the complete variable domain reads SAVISQKPSRDICQRGTSLTIQCQVDSQVTMMFWYRQQPGQSLTLIATANQGSEATYESGFVIDKFPISRPNLTFSTLTVSNMSPEDSSIYLCSDRDRGRSTEAFFGQGTRLTVV.

This clonotype appeared a few times. The V call is TRBV6-1, the J call TRBJ1-2; 8 nucleotides match TRBD1. The CDR3 sequence is 15 residues long. J was trimmed by 2 bases and V by 4 bases; bases with no gene match: 6. Germline assignment: CDR1 MNHNS and CDR2 SASEGT. The CDR3 region has the DNA TGTGCCAGCAGTGGGACAGGGAAGGTAAACTATGGCTACACCTTC. Translating gives CASSGTGKVNYGYTF.

The V gene is TRBV20-1, the J gene TRBJ1-4, with D tentatively TRBD1 (6 bases). The length of the CDR3 is 13 residues. V was clipped by 4 bases and J by 8 bases, with 14 bases between them. Germline V gives CDR1 DFQATT, CDR2 SNEGSKA (reference sequence). This CDR3 is CSANRAVDEKLFF. CDR3 DNA: TGCAGTGCTAACAGGGCAGTCGACGAAAAACTGTTTTTT.

The chain employs TRBV11-2 and TRBJ2-1; D remains unclear. The CDR3 contains 14 residues. V was shortened by 1 base and J by 7 bases, with 11 bases between the two germline ends. Germline loops: CDR1 SGHAT, CDR2 FQNNGV. Here the CDR3 DNA reads TGTGCCAGCAGCTTAGTAAGGGTTTTGAATGAGCAGTTCTTC. Protein sequence: CASSLVRVLNEQFF.

This clonotype came up a few times. The V gene is TRBV6-2 or TRBV6-3, the J gene TRBJ1-1; a weak D match, TRBD1 (5 bases). Germline assignment: CDR1 MNHEY and CDR2 SVGEGT. The V end was cut by 8 bases, the J end by 2 bases, with 15 bases between. The CDR3 has 14 amino acids. CDR3 protein: CASRRQTTNTEAFF. The CDR3 DNA follows: TGTGCCAGCCGAAGACAGACTACTAACACTGAAGCTTTCTTT.

The rearrangement joins TRBV3-1 to TRBJ2-3; D remains unclear. Trimming shortened V by 0 bases and J by 8 bases, and 9 bases separated the two germline ends. CDR1 is LGHDT, CDR2 YNNKEL, per germline (reference sequence). The CDR3 loop spans 13 amino acids. The CDR3 sequence is CASSQDASRTQYF. CDR3 coding DNA: TGTGCCAGCAGCCAAGATGCGAGTCGTACGCAGTATTTT.

This clonotype was recorded at least ten times. The V gene is TRBV20-1, the J gene TRBJ1-2; D is ambiguous. CDR1 is DFQATT and CDR2 is SNEGSKA in the germline V gene (reference sequence). This CDR3 is 13 amino acids long. The V and J ends lost 3 bases and 2 bases respectively, with 10 bases between them. The DNA for the CDR3 is TGCAGTGCTAGGCTTTCAGGAAACTATGGCTACACCTTC. It encodes CSARLSGNYGYTF.

V gene TRBV18 combines with J gene TRBJ1-3; D remains ambiguous. Trimming removed 2 bases from V and 0 bases from J, with 8 bases in between. This CDR3 has 15 residues. The germline V gene has CDR1 KGHSH and CDR2 LQKENI. CDR3 protein: CASSPGQVSGNTIYF. The DNA for the CDR3 is TGTGCCAGCTCACCAGGGCAAGTCTCTGGAAACACCATATATTTT.

The sample holds many counts of this clonotype. CDR3 protein: CASSLETAGGTNEQFF. CDR3 nucleotide sequence: TGTGCCAGCAGCTTAGAGACGGCAGGGGGAACCAATGAGCAGTTCTTC. The chain couples TRBV11-2 to TRBJ2-1, with 7 nucleotides matching TRBD1. Per germline, CDR1 SGHAT and CDR2 FQNNGV. After removal of 0 bases from V and 6 bases from J, the junction contained 8 bases not matched to a gene. The CDR3 has 16 amino acids. The entire variable domain, with the rest obtained from reference TRBV11-2 and TRBJ2-1, is as follows: EAGVAQSPRYKIIEKRQSVAFWCNPISGHATLYWYQQILGQGPKLLIQFQNNGVVDDSQLPKDRFSAERLKGVDSTLKIQPAKLEDSAVYLCASSLETAGGTNEQFFGPGTRLTVL.

The genes are TRBV29-1 and TRBJ2-2; unclear D gene. V dropped 5 bases and J dropped 5 bases, with 9 bases sitting between them. Germline V gene lookup returns CDR1 SQVTM and CDR2 ANQGSEA. The CDR3 spans 12 residues. The CDR3 coding sequence is TGCAGCGTTATTAGGCCAACCGGGGAGCTGTTTTTT. Protein product: CSVIRPTGELFF.

This clonotype appeared a single time. This chain uses TRBV6-2 or TRBV6-3 with TRBJ1-5; 9 positions match TRBD1. Germline V gene data show CDR1 as MNHEY and CDR2 as SVGEGT. Unmatched junction bases numbered 9, after V lost 5 bases and J lost 7 bases. This CDR3 comprises 15 residues. In DNA form, the CDR3 reads TGTGCCAGCAGTACTCTACAGGGGGCTGGACAGCCCCAGCATTTT. Translation: CASSTLQGAGQPQHF.

The table lists this clonotype with a few counts. The limits of the CDR3 on the DNA are not certain, so only TCRdb's listed CDR3 is given. The V call is TRBV6-5, the J call TRBJ1-1; the table names TRBD1, a call not compared with the DNA. The CDR3 comprises 13 residues, both ends counted. CDR1 MNHEY and CDR2 SVGAGI come from the germline V gene. CDR3 residues: CASIFGPGRKAFF.

In its sample, this clonotype was seen many times. DNA for the CDR3: TGCGCCAGCAGCTTGGGTTCAGGGGGCAACACTGAAGCTTTCTTT. It is translated as CASSLGSGGNTEAFF. The V gene is TRBV5-1, the J gene TRBJ1-1; 8 bases are shared with TRBD1. CDR3 size: 15 residues. Germline V gives CDR1 SGHRS, CDR2 YFSETQ. Trimming at V came to 0 bases and at J to 2 bases, leaving 3 bases not matched to a gene.

This chain links TRBV7-2 with TRBJ2-7, with D possibly being TRBD2 (6 bases). This CDR3 has 14 amino acids. The germline V and J ends were trimmed by 5 bases and 6 bases, with 17 bases remaining between them. CDR1 and CDR2 from the germline V gene are SGHTA and FQGNSA. As DNA, the CDR3 is TGTGCCAGCAGCCCTCGACTAGGACCAGGCGAGCAGTACTTC. Translating gives CASSPRLGPGEQYF.

This clonotype has only a few counts. This chain uses TRBV20-1 with TRBJ2-4, with 10 bases that match TRBD2. V was clipped by 6 bases and J by 2 bases; unmatched bases: 10. This CDR3 is built from 16 residues. Per germline, CDR1 DFQATT and CDR2 SNEGSKA (reference sequence). CDR3 region: CSAPRSGGASKNIQYF. The CDR3 DNA reads as TGCAGTGCCCCACGGAGCGGGGGGGCTTCCAAAAACATTCAGTACTTC.